This T cell receptor beta chain was recorded in a study of blood T cells in healthy people across ages. Findings of the study overall: A strong correlation was found between TCR beta diversity and the percentage of naive T cells. Total diversity from one million sequenced T cells was likely underestimated.

Per the germline V gene, CDR1 is SEHNR and CDR2 is FQNEAQ (reference sequence). This CDR3 contains 15 residues. Trimming left V 5 bases short and J 2 bases short, with 15 bases between. Combining a sample-barcoded 5' primer with a J-beta primer mix, a second PCR ran for about 7 to 11 cycles. Each cDNA was tagged by a template-switch adaptor containing 12 random nucleotides. TCRdb used MiXCR to reprocess the 5' RACE reads, holding one entry per CDR3 protein. Among 1.5 million to 2 million distinct CDR3 sequences, approximately 40% were seen once, and the ten largest hold more than 20%. This clonotype was picked up a small number of times. No antigen is known for it.

This sequence was found in a human donor in good health. The material sequenced was blood. The chain uses TRBV7-9 and TRBJ1-1; maybe TRBD1 (5 bases). The CDR3 protein is CASSIRGPANTEAFF. The CDR3 DNA reads TGTGCCAGCAGCATTCGGGGACCGGCAAACACTGAAGCTTTCTTT.